This T cell receptor (beta chain) was recorded in a study of shared clonotypes between healthy human individuals. Trimming took off 0 bases at V and 8 bases at J, with 11 bases between the two ends. The germline V gene encodes CDR1 LNHDA and CDR2 SQIVND (reference sequence). The CDR3 runs to 14 residues. The repertoire was sequenced with immunoSEQ multiplex PCR; TCRdb's copy has only in-frame clones and lacks some. Of about 2.1 million clones listed, 93% are singletons. Selected positively for CCR7 and CD45RO-negative, naive CD8 cells excluded terminally differentiated effector memory CD45RA+ cells. The rearrangement uses TRBV19 and TRBJ2-1; tentatively, D is TRBD2 (5 bases). The specimen was naive CD8+ T cells from PBMCs. The source of this sequence is a man younger than 30 in good health. Some clones in this sample may be carry-over from other donors' samples. The CDR3 sequence is CASSIDLGSDEQFF. The DNA of the CDR3 is TGTGCCAGTAGTATAGATCTGGGGAGCGATGAGCAGTTCTTC.